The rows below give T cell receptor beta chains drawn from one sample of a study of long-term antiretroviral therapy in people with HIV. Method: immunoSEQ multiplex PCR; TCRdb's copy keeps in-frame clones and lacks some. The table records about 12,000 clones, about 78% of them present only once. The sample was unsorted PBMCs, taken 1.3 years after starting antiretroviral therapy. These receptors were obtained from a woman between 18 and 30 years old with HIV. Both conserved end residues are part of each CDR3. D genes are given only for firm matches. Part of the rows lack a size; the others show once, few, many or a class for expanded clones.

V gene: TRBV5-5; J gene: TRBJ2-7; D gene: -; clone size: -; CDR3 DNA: TGTGCCAGCAGCTTGCCAGGGAGGCACGAGCAGTACTTC; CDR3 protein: CASSLPGRHEQYF
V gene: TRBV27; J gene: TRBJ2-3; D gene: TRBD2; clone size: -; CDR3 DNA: TGTGCCAGCAGCCTGACTAGCGGGATGGGAGATACGCAGTATTTT; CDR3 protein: CASSLTSGMGDTQYF
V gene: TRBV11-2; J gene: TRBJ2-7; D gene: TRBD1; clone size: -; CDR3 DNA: TGTGCCAGCAGACAGGGGGCGACCCCCGTGAATTTTTCGCACGAGCAGTACTTC; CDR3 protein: CASRQGATPVNFSHEQYF
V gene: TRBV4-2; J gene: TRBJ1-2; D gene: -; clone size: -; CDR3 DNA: TGTGCCAGCAGCCAAGGCCGCGCCGTTCGAGAAGGGTTCACCTTC; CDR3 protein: CASSQGRAVREGFTF
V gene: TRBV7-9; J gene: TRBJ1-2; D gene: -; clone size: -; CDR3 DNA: TGTGCCAGCAGCTTAATCCACCCGGACTATGGCTACACCTTC; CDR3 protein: CASSLIHPDYGYTF
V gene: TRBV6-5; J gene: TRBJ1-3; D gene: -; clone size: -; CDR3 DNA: TGTGCCAGCAGGAGGATTAGCTCTGGAAACACCATATATTTT; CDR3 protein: CASRRISSGNTIYF
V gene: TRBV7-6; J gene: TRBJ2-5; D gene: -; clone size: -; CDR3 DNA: TGTGCCAGCAGCGCTGCCGACCCGCCTGCGACCCAGTACTTC; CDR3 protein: CASSAADPPATQYF
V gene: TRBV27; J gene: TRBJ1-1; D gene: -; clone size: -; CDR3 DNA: TGTGCCAGCAGTTTCTTGGGGGGAAGCACTGAAGCTTTCTTT; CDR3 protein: CASSFLGGSTEAFF
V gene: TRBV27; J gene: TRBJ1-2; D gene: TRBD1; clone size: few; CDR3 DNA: TGTGCCAGCAGTCCAGGGGGAGGGGACTATGGCTACACCTTC; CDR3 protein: CASSPGGGDYGYTF
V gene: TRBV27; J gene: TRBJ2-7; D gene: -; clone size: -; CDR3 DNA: TGTGCCAGCAGTTTATTGGGTGGCAGGGTAAGCGAGCAGTACTTC; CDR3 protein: CASSLLGGRVSEQYF
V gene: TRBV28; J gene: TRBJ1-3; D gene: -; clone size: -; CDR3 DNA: TGTGCCAGCAGGGAGCCAGGAAACACCATATATTTT; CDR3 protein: CASREPGNTIYF
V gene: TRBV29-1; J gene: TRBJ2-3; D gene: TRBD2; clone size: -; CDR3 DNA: TGCAGCGTTGTAGCGGGAGTTGTAGATACGCAGTATTTT; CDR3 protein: CSVVAGVVDTQYF
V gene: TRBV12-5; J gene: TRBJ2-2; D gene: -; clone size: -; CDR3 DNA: TGTGCTAGTGGTTTTCCGACAGGCGTGGCCGGGGAGCTGTTTTTT; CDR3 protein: CASGFPTGVAGELFF
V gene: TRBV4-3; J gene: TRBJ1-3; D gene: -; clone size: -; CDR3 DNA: TGCGCCAGCAGCCAAGACATGACAGTTTCTGGAAACACCATATATTTT; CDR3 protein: CASSQDMTVSGNTIYF
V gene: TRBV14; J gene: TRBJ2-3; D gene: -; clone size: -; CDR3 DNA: TGTGCCAGCAGCCCCCTAACGGGGACAGATACGCAGTATTTT; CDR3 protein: CASSPLTGTDTQYF
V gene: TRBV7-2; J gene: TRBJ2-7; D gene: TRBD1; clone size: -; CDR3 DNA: TGTGCCAGCAGCTTAGAACCGGGACAGGGTCACTACGAGCAGTACTTC; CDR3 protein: CASSLEPGQGHYEQYF
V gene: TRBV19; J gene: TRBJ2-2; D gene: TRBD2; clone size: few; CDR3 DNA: TGTGCCAGTAGTCCGGCGGGAGGTACCGGGGAGCTGTTTTTT; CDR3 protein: CASSPAGGTGELFF
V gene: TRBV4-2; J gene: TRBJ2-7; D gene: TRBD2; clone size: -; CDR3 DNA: TGTGCCAGCAGCTATGTTATAGGGACTAGCGGTGGCGAGCAGTACTTC; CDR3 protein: CASSYVIGTSGGEQYF
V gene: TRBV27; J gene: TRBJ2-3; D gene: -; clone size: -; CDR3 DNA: TGTGCCAGCAGTATGCCAGGGGTAGTTAGCACAGATACGCAGTATTTT; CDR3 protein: CASSMPGVVSTDTQYF
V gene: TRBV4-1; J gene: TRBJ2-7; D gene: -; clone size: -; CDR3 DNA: TGCGCCAGCAGCCAAGGGATGCCGTACGAGCAGTACTTC; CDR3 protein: CASSQGMPYEQYF
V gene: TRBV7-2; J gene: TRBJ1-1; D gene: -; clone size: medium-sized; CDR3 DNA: TGTGCCAGCAGCTTAGCGCCACTTGGGGGGGATGGGAGGACTGAAGCTTTCTTT; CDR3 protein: CASSLAPLGGDGRTEAFF
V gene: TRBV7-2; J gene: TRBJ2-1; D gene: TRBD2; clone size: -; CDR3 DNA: TGTGCCGGACAACTAGCGTTCTCCTACAATGAGCAGTTCTTC; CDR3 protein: CAGQLAFSYNEQFF
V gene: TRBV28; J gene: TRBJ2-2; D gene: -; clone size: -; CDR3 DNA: TGTGCCAGCAGTCTCCTAGAGCTAAACACCGGGGAGCTGTTTTTT; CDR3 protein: CASSLLELNTGELFF
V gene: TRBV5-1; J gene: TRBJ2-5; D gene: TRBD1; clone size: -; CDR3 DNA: TGCGCCAGCTCCCGACAGGGGGACCACCAAGAGACCCAGTACTTC; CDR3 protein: CASSRQGDHQETQYF
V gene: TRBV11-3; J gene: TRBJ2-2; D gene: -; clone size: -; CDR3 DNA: TGTGCCAGCAGCTTAGATCAGTGGGACAATGCGAACACCGGGGAGCTGTTTTTT; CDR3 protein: CASSLDQWDNANTGELFF
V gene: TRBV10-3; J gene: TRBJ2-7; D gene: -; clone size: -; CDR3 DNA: TGTGCCATCAGTGAATCGGACTACCGCTACGAGCAGTACTTC; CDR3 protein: CAISESDYRYEQYF
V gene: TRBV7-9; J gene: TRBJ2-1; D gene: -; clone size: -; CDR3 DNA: TGTGCCAGCAGCTTAGAACTCAATGAGCAGTTCTTC; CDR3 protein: CASSLELNEQFF
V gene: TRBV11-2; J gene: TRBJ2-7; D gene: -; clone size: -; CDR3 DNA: TGTGCCAGCAGCTTAGATCTAGGGGCCTCCTACGAGCAGTACTTC; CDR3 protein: CASSLDLGASYEQYF
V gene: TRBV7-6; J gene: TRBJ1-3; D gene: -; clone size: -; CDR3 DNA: TGTGCCAGCAGCCCGAACTCTGGAAACACCATATATTTT; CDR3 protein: CASSPNSGNTIYF
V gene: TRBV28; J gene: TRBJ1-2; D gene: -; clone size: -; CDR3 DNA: TGTGCCAGCAGTTTACAGGGCTTCATCGACGGCTACACCTTC; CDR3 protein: CASSLQGFIDGYTF
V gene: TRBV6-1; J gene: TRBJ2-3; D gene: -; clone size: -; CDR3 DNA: TGTGCCAGCAGTCTCCGGCTGGGCACAGATACGCAGTATTTT; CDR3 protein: CASSLRLGTDTQYF
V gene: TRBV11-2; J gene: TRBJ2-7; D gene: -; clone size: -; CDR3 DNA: TGTGCCAGCAGCTTATTAGACGGTTCCCGGGACGAGCAGTACTTC; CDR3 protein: CASSLLDGSRDEQYF
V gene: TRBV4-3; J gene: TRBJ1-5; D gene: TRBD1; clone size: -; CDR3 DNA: TGCGCCAGCAGCCAAGTTTTTAGCCAGGGGGATCAGCCCCAGCATTTT; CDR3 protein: CASSQVFSQGDQPQHF